This section outlines one T cell receptor beta chain sequence together with its context. These data originate in a study of cytomegalovirus exposure and HLA in healthy donors. The PCR employed 60 Vbeta primers together with 13 Jbeta primers. Assay used: immunoSEQ multiplex PCR; TCRdb lists only in-frame clones, some missing. This sample has about 85,000 clones, with over 70% found just once. Germline values: CDR1 SGHNT, CDR2 YYREEE (reference sequence). The V end was cut by 1 base, the J end by 1 base, with 11 bases between. The CDR3 is 15 residues long. Sequenced material: PBMCs. V and J are TRBV5-4 and TRBJ2-5; D is unclear. The clonotype originates from a woman between 45 and 60 years old in good health and CMV-seropositive. In nucleotides, the CDR3 is TGTGCCAGCAGCTTGTCGGGTAGCCCCCAAGAGACCCAGTACTTC. It is translated as CASSLSGSPQETQYF.